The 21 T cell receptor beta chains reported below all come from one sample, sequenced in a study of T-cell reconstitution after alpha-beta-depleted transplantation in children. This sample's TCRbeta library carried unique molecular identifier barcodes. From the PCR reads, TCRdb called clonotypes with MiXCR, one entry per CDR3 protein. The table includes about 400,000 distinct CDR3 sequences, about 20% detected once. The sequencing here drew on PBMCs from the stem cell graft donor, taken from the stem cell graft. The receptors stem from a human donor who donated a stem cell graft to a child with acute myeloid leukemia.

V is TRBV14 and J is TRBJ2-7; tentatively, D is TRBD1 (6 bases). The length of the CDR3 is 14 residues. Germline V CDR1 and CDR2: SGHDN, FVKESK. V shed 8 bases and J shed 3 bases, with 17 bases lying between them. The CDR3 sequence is CASYYRQAYYEQYF. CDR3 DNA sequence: TGTGCCAGCTATTATCGACAGGCCTACTACGAGCAGTACTTC.

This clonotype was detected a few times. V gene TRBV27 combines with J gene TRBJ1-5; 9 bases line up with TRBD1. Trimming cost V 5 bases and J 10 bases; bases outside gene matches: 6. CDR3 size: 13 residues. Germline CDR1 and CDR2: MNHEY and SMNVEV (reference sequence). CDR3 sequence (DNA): TGTGCCAGCAGTGCAGGACAGGGGAGTCCCCAGCATTTT. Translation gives CASSAGQGSPQHF.

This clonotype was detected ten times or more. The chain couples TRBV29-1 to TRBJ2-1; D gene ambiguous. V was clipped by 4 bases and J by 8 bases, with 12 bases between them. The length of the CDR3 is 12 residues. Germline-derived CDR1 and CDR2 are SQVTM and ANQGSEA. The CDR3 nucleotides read TGCAGCGTTGCGGGTCTCACCTATGAGCAGTTCTTC. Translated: CSVAGLTYEQFF.

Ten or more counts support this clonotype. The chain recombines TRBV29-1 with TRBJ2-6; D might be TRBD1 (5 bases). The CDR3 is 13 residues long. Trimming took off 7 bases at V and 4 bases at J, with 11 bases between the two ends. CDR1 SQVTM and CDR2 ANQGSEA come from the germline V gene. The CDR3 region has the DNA TGCAGCGCCGTTGGGGCCGGGGCCAACGTCCTGACTTTC. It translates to CSAVGAGANVLTF.

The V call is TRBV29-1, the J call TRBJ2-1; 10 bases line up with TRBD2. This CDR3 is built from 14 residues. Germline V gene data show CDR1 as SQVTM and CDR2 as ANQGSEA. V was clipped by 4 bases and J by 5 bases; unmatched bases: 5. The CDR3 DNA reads TGCAGCGTTGTTCGGACTAGCGGTCACAATGAGCAGTTCTTC. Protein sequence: CSVVRTSGHNEQFF.

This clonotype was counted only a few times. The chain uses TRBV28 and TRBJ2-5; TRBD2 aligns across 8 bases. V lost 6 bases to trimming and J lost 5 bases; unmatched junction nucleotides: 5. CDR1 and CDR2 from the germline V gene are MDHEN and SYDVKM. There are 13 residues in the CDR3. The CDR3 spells CASSGGARETQYF. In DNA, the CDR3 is TGTGCCAGCAGCGGGGGGGCGCGTGAGACCCAGTACTTC.

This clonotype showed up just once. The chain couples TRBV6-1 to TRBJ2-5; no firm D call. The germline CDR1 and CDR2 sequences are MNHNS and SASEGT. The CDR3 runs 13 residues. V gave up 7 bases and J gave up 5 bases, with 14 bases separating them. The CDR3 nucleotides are TGTGCCAGCATGAACACCCTGGGCGAGACCCAGTACTTC. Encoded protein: CASMNTLGETQYF.

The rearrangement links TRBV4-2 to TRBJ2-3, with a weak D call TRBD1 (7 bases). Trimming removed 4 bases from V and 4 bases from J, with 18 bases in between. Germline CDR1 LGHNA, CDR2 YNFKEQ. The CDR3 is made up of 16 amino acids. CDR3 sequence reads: CASSPQGGGRSDTQYF. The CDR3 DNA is TGTGCCAGCAGCCCCCAGGGGGGAGGCAGATCAGATACGCAGTATTTT.

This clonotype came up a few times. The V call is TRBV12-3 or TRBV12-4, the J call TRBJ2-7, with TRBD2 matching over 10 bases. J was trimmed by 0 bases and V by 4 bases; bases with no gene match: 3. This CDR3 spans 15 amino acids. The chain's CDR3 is CASSSSGGSSYEQYF. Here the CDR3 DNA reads TGTGCCAGCAGTTCTAGCGGGGGTAGCTCCTACGAGCAGTACTTC.

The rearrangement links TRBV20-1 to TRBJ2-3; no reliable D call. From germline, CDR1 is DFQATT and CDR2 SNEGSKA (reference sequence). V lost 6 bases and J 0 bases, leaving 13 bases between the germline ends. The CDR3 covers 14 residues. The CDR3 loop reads CSAVVGLSTDTQYF. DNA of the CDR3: TGCAGTGCCGTGGTTGGCCTAAGCACAGATACGCAGTATTTT.

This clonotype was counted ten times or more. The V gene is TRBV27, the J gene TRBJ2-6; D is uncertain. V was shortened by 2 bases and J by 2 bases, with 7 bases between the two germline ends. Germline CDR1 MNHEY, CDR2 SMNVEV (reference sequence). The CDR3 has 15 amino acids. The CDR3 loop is CASSLMVAGANVLTF. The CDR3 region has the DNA TGTGCCAGCAGTTTAATGGTCGCTGGGGCCAACGTCCTGACTTTC.

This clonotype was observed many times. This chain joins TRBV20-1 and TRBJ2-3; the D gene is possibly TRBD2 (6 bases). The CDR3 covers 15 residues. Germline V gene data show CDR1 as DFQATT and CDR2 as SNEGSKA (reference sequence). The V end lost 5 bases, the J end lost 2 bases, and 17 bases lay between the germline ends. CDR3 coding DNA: TGCAGTGCTCTAGACCCGGGCGGGAACACAGATACGCAGTATTTT. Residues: CSALDPGGNTDTQYF.

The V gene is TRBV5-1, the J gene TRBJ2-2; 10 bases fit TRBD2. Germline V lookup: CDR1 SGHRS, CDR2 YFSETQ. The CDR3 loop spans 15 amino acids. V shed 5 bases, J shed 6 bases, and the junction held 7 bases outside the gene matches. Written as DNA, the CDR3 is TGCGCCAGCAGTTCCGGGACTAGCGCGGCCGGGGAGCTGTTTTTT. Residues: CASSSGTSAAGELFF. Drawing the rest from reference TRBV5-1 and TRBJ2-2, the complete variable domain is KAGVTQTPRYLIKTRGQQVTLSCSPISGHRSVSWYQQTPGQGLQFLFEYFSETQRNKGNFPGRFSGRQFSNSRSEMNVSTLELGDSALYLCASSSGTSAAGELFFGEGSRLTVL.

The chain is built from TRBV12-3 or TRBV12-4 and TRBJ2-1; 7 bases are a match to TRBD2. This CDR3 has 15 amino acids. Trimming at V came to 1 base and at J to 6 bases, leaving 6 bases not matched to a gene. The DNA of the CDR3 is TGTGCCAGCAGTTTAGATGGCGGGAGTTTCAATGAGCAGTTCTTC. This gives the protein CASSLDGGSFNEQFF.

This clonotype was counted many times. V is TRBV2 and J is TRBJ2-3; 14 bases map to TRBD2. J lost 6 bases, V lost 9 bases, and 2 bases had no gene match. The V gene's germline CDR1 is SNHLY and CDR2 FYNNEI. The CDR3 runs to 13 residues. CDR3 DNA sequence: TGTGCCAGAGGGACTAGCGGGAGCGATACGCAGTATTTT. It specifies CARGTSGSDTQYF. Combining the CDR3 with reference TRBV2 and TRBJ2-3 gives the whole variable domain EPEVTQTPSHQVTQMGQEVILRCVPISNHLYFYWYRQILGQKVEFLVSFYNNEISEKSEIFDDQFSVERPDGSNFTLKIRSTKLEDSAMYFCARGTSGSDTQYFGPGTRLTVL.

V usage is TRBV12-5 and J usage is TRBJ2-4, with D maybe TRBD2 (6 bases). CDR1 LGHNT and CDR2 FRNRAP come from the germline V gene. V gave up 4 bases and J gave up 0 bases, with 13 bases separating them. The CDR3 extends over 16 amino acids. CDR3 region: CASGSVAGLAKNIQYF. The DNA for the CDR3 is TGTGCTAGTGGTTCTGTCGCGGGGCTAGCCAAAAACATTCAGTACTTC.

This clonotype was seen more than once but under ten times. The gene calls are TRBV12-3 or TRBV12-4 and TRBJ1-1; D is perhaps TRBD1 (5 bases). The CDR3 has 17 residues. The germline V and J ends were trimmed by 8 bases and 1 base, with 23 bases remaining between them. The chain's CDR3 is CASYRPPGQGPNTEAFF. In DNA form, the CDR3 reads TGTGCCAGCTATCGTCCCCCGGGGCAGGGACCGAACACTGAAGCTTTCTTT.

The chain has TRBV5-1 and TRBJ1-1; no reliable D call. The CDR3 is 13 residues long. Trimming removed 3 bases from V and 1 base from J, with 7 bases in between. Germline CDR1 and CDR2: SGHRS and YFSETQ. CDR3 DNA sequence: TGCGCCAGCAGCTATGGCAAGAACACTGAAGCTTTCTTT. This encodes CASSYGKNTEAFF.

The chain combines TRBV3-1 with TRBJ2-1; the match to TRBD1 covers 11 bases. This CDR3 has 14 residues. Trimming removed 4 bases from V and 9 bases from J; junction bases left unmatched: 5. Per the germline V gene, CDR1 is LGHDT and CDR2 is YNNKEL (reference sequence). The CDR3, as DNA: TGTGCCAGCAGCCTAAGGACAGGGGGCGCTGAGCAGTTCTTC. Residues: CASSLRTGGAEQFF.

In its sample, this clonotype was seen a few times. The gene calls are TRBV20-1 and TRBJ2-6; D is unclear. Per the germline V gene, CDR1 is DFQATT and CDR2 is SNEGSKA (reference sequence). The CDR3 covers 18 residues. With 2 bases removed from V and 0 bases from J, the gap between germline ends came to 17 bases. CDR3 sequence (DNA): TGCAGTGCTAGAATGGGCCCCACGGTGAACTCTGGGGCCAACGTCCTGACTTTC. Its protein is CSARMGPTVNSGANVLTF.

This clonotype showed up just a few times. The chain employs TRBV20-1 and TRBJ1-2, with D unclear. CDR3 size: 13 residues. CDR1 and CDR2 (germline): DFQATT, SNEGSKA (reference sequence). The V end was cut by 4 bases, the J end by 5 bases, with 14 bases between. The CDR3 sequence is CSAIPGSRYGYTF. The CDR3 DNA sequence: TGCAGTGCTATCCCCGGCAGTCGATATGGCTACACCTTC.